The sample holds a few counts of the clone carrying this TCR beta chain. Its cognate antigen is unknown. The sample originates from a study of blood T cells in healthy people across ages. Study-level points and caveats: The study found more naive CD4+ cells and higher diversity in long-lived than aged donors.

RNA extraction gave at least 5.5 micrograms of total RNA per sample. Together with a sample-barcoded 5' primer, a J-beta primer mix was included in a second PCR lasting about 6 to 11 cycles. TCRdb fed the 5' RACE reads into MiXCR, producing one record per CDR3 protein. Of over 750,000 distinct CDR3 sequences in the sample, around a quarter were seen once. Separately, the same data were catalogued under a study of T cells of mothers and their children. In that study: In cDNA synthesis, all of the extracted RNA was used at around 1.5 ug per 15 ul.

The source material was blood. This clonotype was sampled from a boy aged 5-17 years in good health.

The CDR3 nucleotides are TGTGCCAGCGGCGGCGGGGGGGATAGCACAGATACGCAGTATTTT. Its translation is CASGGGGDSTDTQYF. The V and J genes are TRBV7-2 and TRBJ2-3, with 9 bases lining up with TRBD2. Germline V CDR1 and CDR2: SGHTA, FQGNSA. The CDR3 runs to 15 residues. Germline trimming cut 8 bases from V and 0 bases from J; bases unmatched to any gene: 6.